A selection of T cell receptor beta chains follows, all from one sample in a study of cytomegalovirus exposure and HLA in healthy donors. Sequencing used immunoSEQ multiplex PCR; TCRdb keeps in-frame clones, though not all of them. The data show approximately 210,000 clones, over 60% seen once. The specimen sequenced was PBMCs. The receptors here all came from a woman aged 25 to 45 in good health and CMV-seropositive. The CDR3 runs from the conserved cysteine through the conserved F or W. The D gene is left open where the match is weak. The size entry is marked missing in some rows and otherwise reads once, few, many or a size class.

d_gene,v_gene,j_gene,abundance,CDR3nt,CDR3aa
TRBD2,TRBV30,TRBJ2-3,once,TGTGCCTGGACCTCGGGACTAGCGGGGGCAGATACGCAGTATTTT,CAWTSGLAGADTQYF
-,TRBV5-6,TRBJ2-2,few,TGTGCCAGCAGCTTGGCTGGGGCAGGGGCTGCCGGGGAGCTGTTTTTT,CASSLAGAGAAGELFF
-,TRBV14,TRBJ1-1,-,TGTGCCAGCAGCCAAGGATTCGGTCAAGCTTTCTTT,CASSQGFGQAFF
-,TRBV5-1,TRBJ1-2,once,TGCGCCAGCAGCTTGGGTTCCACAGAGGGCGACTATGGCTACACCTTC,CASSLGSTEGDYGYTF
TRBD2,TRBV7-2,TRBJ2-7,-,TGTGCCAGCAGCTTAGGATCTAGCGGGACTATCTCCTACGAGCAGTACTTC,CASSLGSSGTISYEQYF
-,TRBV27,TRBJ1-5,-,TGTGCCAGCACCCCTGGCGGGGCTGGAAATCAGCCCCAGCATTTT,CASTPGGAGNQPQHF
-,TRBV30,TRBJ1-5,-,TGTGCCTGGAGTGGCCTCCAGAGCAATCAGCCCCAGCATTTT,CAWSGLQSNQPQHF
TRBD1,TRBV27,TRBJ2-7,-,TGTGCCAGCAGTTTAGCCGGGACAGGCAAGAACCTCGAGCAGTACTTC,CASSLAGTGKNLEQYF
TRBD1,TRBV10-3,TRBJ2-1,-,TGTGCCGTAAGGACAGGGCGGATCGATGAGCAGTTCTTC,CAVRTGRIDEQFF
-,TRBV5-5,TRBJ2-7,few,TGTGCCAGCAGCTTGGAACCCCAGGTGTTCTACGAGCAGTACTTC,CASSLEPQVFYEQYF
-,TRBV28,TRBJ2-1,once,TGTGCCAGCAGCGCTACCTACAATGAGCAGTTCTTC,CASSATYNEQFF
-,TRBV19,TRBJ1-1,-,TGTGCCAGTAGCCGCTGGGAGGGACGAGTGAACACTGAAGCTTTCTTT,CASSRWEGRVNTEAFF
-,TRBV9,TRBJ2-2,-,TGTGCCAGCAGCCCGGGTCGGCTAGCGAGAACCGGGGAGCTGTTTTTT,CASSPGRLARTGELFF
TRBD1,TRBV6-5,TRBJ1-2,-,TGTGCCAGCCGCCATCGGACAGGGTTTAACTATGGCTACACCTTC,CASRHRTGFNYGYTF
TRBD1,TRBV4-1,TRBJ1-1,-,TGCGCCAGCAGACACACAAACAACAGGGGGGGGAACACTGAAGCTTTCTTT,CASRHTNNRGGNTEAFF
-,TRBV9,TRBJ2-5,-,TGTGCCAGCAACTCAATTGGGGCTCCCCAAGAGACCCAGTACTTC,CASNSIGAPQETQYF
TRBD2,TRBV9,TRBJ2-1,-,TGTGCCAGCAGCATTACCGGGACTAGCAGCAATGAGCAGTTCTTC,CASSITGTSSNEQFF
-,TRBV29-1,TRBJ2-7,-,TGCAGCGTAGGATCTAGCGCTTACGAGCAGTACTTC,CSVGSSAYEQYF
TRBD1,TRBV2,TRBJ2-1,once,TGTGCCAGTCTTTTCGGACAGGGCGGCCACAATGAGCAGTTCTTC,CASLFGQGGHNEQFF
-,TRBV29-1,TRBJ2-2,-,TGCAGCGTTTCCCGGGGGGCGGGAGCGAACACCGGGGAGCTGTTTTTT,CSVSRGAGANTGELFF
-,TRBV7-2,TRBJ1-2,-,TGTGCCAGCAGCCTCGTATGGGGAGATGGTGGCTACACCTTC,CASSLVWGDGGYTF
-,TRBV4-1,TRBJ1-2,-,TGCGCCAGCAGCCAAGAGTCTATCTTAACATTGGGCAACTATGGCTACACCTTC,CASSQESILTLGNYGYTF
TRBD1,TRBV28,TRBJ2-1,-,TGTGCCAGCAGTAGGACAGGGGCAAGGAGTGAGCAGTTCTTC,CASSRTGARSEQFF
-,TRBV5-4,TRBJ1-2,few,TGTGCCAGCAGCTTACAGGGCGACTATGGCTACACCTTC,CASSLQGDYGYTF
-,TRBV4-3,TRBJ2-7,-,TGCGCCAGCAGCCAAGATTGGGGCTACGAGCAGTACTTC,CASSQDWGYEQYF
-,TRBV5-4,TRBJ2-3,-,TGTGCCAGCAGCTTGGATATAGATACGCAGTATTTT,CASSLDIDTQYF
-,TRBV5-4,TRBJ1-1,-,TGTGCCAGCAGCTTGGAGGCCAGGCAAAACACTGAAGCTTTCTTT,CASSLEARQNTEAFF
TRBD1,TRBV5-1,TRBJ1-2,-,TGCGCCAGCAGCTTGGCCGGGACAGGTTCTGGCTACACCTTC,CASSLAGTGSGYTF
-,TRBV5-1,TRBJ2-6,few,TGCGCCAGCAGCCTGACACCATCTGGGGCCAACGTCCTGACTTTC,CASSLTPSGANVLTF
TRBD1,TRBV15,TRBJ1-2,-,TGTGCCACCAGCGTACAACCGGGACAGGGGGCCGGTGGCTACACCTTC,CATSVQPGQGAGGYTF
TRBD2,TRBV5-1,TRBJ2-1,-,TGCGCCAGCAGCCAGACTAGCGGGGGATACAATGAGCAGTTCTTC,CASSQTSGGYNEQFF
TRBD2,TRBV5-1,TRBJ2-1,-,TGCGCCAGCGGAACTAGCGCTCTTTATGACAATGAGCAGTTCTTC,CASGTSALYDNEQFF
-,TRBV19,TRBJ1-2,-,TGTGCCAGTACCCCCTCCACAGGGTCTGGCTACACCTTC,CASTPSTGSGYTF
TRBD2,TRBV4-1,TRBJ2-3,-,TGCGCCAGCAGCCTTACTAGCGGTCACACAGATACGCAGTATTTT,CASSLTSGHTDTQYF
-,TRBV21-1,TRBJ1-4,-,TGTGCCAGGCAAGGGGTTGCAACTAATGAAAAACTGTTTTTT,CARQGVATNEKLFF